Listed below are T cell receptor beta chains from one sample, sequenced in a study of blood T cells in healthy people across ages. TCRdb re-called the 5' RACE reads with MiXCR, one entry per CDR3 protein. The sample has 800,000 or so distinct CDR3 sequences; around two thirds are singletons. Sequenced material: blood. Receptors originate from a young man in good health. Both conserved end residues are part of each CDR3. A D gene is named only where the DNA matches it firmly. Size tells how often a clone was seen (once, few, many) or the class of an expanded clone, and some rows leave it out.

d_call: TRBD1; j_call: TRBJ2-3; v_call: TRBV5-6; clone_size: .; cdr3_aa: CASSKTGGSDTQYF; cdr3_nt: TGTGCCAGCAGCAAAACAGGGGGCTCGGATACGCAGTATTTT
d_call: .; j_call: TRBJ1-5; v_call: TRBV20-1; clone_size: .; cdr3_aa: CSARELGVRNQPQHF; cdr3_nt: TGCAGTGCTAGAGAACTCGGGGTACGGAATCAGCCCCAGCATTTT
d_call: TRBD2; j_call: TRBJ2-2; v_call: TRBV27; clone_size: few; cdr3_aa: CASSFGLAGVTGELFF; cdr3_nt: TGTGCCAGCAGTTTCGGACTAGCGGGGGTCACCGGGGAGCTGTTTTTT
d_call: TRBD2; j_call: TRBJ2-5; v_call: TRBV6-5; clone_size: .; cdr3_aa: CASSQYTSGGAETQYF; cdr3_nt: TGTGCCAGCAGCCAATATACTAGCGGGGGCGCCGAGACCCAGTACTTC
d_call: .; j_call: TRBJ1-2; v_call: TRBV15; clone_size: .; cdr3_aa: CATSSRGSNYGYTF; cdr3_nt: TGTGCCACCAGCAGTCGGGGTAGTAACTATGGCTACACCTTC
d_call: .; j_call: TRBJ1-2; v_call: TRBV12-3/TRBV12-4; clone_size: .; cdr3_aa: CASSFREYGYTF; cdr3_nt: TGTGCCAGCAGTTTCCGCGAGTATGGCTACACCTTC
d_call: .; j_call: TRBJ2-1; v_call: TRBV21-1; clone_size: .; cdr3_aa: CASSKGATSGGDYNEQFF; cdr3_nt: TGTGCCAGCAGCAAAGGGGCAACTAGCGGGGGGGATTACAATGAGCAGTTCTTC
d_call: TRBD1; j_call: TRBJ1-4; v_call: TRBV4-2; clone_size: .; cdr3_aa: CASSMRTGTKVATNEKLFF; cdr3_nt: TGTGCCAGCAGCATGCGGACAGGGACGAAAGTAGCGACTAATGAAAAACTGTTTTTT
d_call: .; j_call: TRBJ2-7; v_call: TRBV7-9; clone_size: once; cdr3_aa: CASSLWRGYNEQYF; cdr3_nt: TGTGCCAGCAGCTTATGGCGGGGATACAATGAGCAGTACTTC
d_call: TRBD1; j_call: TRBJ1-4; v_call: TRBV5-6; clone_size: .; cdr3_aa: CASSWGLGTGAQKLFF; cdr3_nt: TGTGCCAGCAGCTGGGGGCTCGGGACAGGGGCTCAAAAACTGTTTTTT
d_call: TRBD1; j_call: TRBJ2-1; v_call: TRBV4-2; clone_size: .; cdr3_aa: CASSQPQGDNEQFF; cdr3_nt: TGTGCCAGCAGCCAACCACAGGGGGACAATGAGCAGTTCTTC
d_call: .; j_call: TRBJ2-1; v_call: TRBV28; clone_size: few; cdr3_aa: CASGPGSSYNEQFF; cdr3_nt: TGTGCCAGCGGCCCTGGATCTTCCTACAATGAGCAGTTCTTC
d_call: TRBD1; j_call: TRBJ1-2; v_call: TRBV20-1; clone_size: .; cdr3_aa: CSAEGAGINYGYTF; cdr3_nt: TGCAGTGCTGAGGGGGCAGGGATTAACTATGGCTACACCTTC
d_call: .; j_call: TRBJ2-7; v_call: TRBV4-2; clone_size: few; cdr3_aa: CASSQGDGSDYYEQYF; cdr3_nt: TGTGCCAGCAGCCAAGGGGATGGGTCGGATTACTACGAGCAGTACTTC
d_call: .; j_call: TRBJ2-2; v_call: TRBV7-3; clone_size: .; cdr3_aa: CASSEGGQVSYEQYFGELFF; cdr3_nt: .
d_call: .; j_call: TRBJ1-1; v_call: TRBV12-3/TRBV12-4; clone_size: .; cdr3_aa: CASTTGSHREAEAFF; cdr3_nt: TGTGCCAGCACCACAGGGTCCCACCGTGAGGCTGAAGCTTTCTTT
d_call: TRBD1; j_call: TRBJ2-5; v_call: TRBV2; clone_size: .; cdr3_aa: CASSERYGTGVLLEYF; cdr3_nt: TGTGCCAGCAGTGAAAGGTATGGGACAGGCGTCCTCCTGGAGTACTTC
d_call: .; j_call: TRBJ2-7; v_call: TRBV10-3; clone_size: .; cdr3_aa: CAISEIRELSYEQYF; cdr3_nt: TGTGCCATCAGTGAGATAAGGGAACTCTCCTACGAGCAGTACTTC
d_call: .; j_call: TRBJ2-3; v_call: TRBV20-1; clone_size: .; cdr3_aa: CSAREWSGERTDTQYF; cdr3_nt: TGCAGTGCTAGAGAATGGTCGGGGGAACGCACAGATACGCAGTATTTT
d_call: TRBD2; j_call: TRBJ2-1; v_call: TRBV29-1; clone_size: few; cdr3_aa: CSLRLAGGRPGYNEQFF; cdr3_nt: TGCAGCCTAAGACTAGCGGGGGGGCGACCCGGTTACAATGAGCAGTTCTTC
d_call: .; j_call: TRBJ2-1; v_call: TRBV29-1; clone_size: .; cdr3_aa: CSVVPEQGDQETQFF; cdr3_nt: TGCAGCGTTGTCCCAGAACAGGGAGACCAAGAGACCCAGTTCTTC
d_call: .; j_call: TRBJ2-5; v_call: TRBV20-1; clone_size: .; cdr3_aa: CSAMGPLQETQYF; cdr3_nt: TGCAGTGCTATGGGCCCCCTTCAAGAGACCCAGTACTTC
d_call: .; j_call: TRBJ2-5; v_call: TRBV15; clone_size: .; cdr3_aa: CATSVLGGSETQYF; cdr3_nt: TGTGCCACCAGCGTTCTGGGGGGTTCAGAGACCCAGTACTTC
d_call: .; j_call: TRBJ2-7; v_call: TRBV20-1; clone_size: .; cdr3_aa: CSAKEQYYEQYF; cdr3_nt: TGCAGTGCTAAGGAACAGTACTACGAGCAGTACTTC